This T cell receptor beta chain was identified during a study of blood T cells in healthy people across ages. Findings and caveats of the study: Older age coincided with a roughly linear decline in TCR beta diversity per million T cells.

Through a sample-barcoded 5' primer and a J-beta primer mix, a second PCR was run for about 6 to 11 cycles. The template-switch adaptor was a 5' adaptor with 12 random nucleotides. It tagged each cDNA molecule. TCRdb used MiXCR to reprocess the 5' RACE reads, holding one entry per CDR3 protein. The data show about 640,000 distinct CDR3 sequences, approximately 30% seen once. There are 17 residues in the CDR3. Germline CDR1 reads SGHTA; CDR2 reads FQGNSA. Trimming removed 5 bases at V and 4 bases at J, with 23 bases between. Staff drew ten milliliters of peripheral blood from each donor. To note about this clonotype: Its antigen is undetermined.

This receptor was identified in a woman of 80 years or more in good health. The J gene is TRBJ1-2, the V gene TRBV7-2; a weak D match, TRBD1 (5 bases). The sample comprised blood. The CDR3 nucleotides read TGTGCCAGCAGCCTTGAAGGGACGGGGTTGGGGAGCTATGGCTACACCTTC. It specifies CASSLEGTGLGSYGYTF.